Presented here are 22 T cell receptor beta chains from one specimen sequenced in a study of blood T cell repertoires in COVID-19. Data came from immunoSEQ multiplex PCR; TCRdb stores just in-frame clones and leaves some out. The repertoire holds 250,000 to 300,000 clones, 86% seen once, with 3.6% in the top ten. Sequencing was performed on peripheral blood. These receptors originate from a man between 18 and 29 years old with active or convalescent COVID-19.

The chain employs TRBV5-1 and TRBJ2-1; 12 nucleotides match TRBD2. This CDR3 contains 15 residues. V lost 4 bases and J lost 10; bases outside the gene matches: 9. Germline V lookup: CDR1 SGHRS, CDR2 YFSETQ. DNA for the CDR3: TGCGCCAGCAGCCCCTTGGGACTAGCGGGTTCCGAGCAGTTCTTC. Translating it yields CASSPLGLAGSEQFF.

In this sample, this clone turned up once. The gene calls are TRBV5-8 and TRBJ2-3; D is possibly TRBD1 (6 bases). V gave up 3 bases and J gave up 4 bases, with 18 bases separating them. The CDR3 contains 16 residues. Per the germline V gene, CDR1 is SGHTS and CDR2 is YDEGEE. As DNA, the CDR3 is TGTGCCAGCAGCTCCGGAGTGGGCAGGGGAGCAGATACGCAGTATTTT. It codes for CASSSGVGRGADTQYF.

For this clone: The same CDR3 is also encoded by other DNA sequences in this sample. This sequence joins TRBV7-2 and TRBJ2-1; 10 bases fit TRBD1. This CDR3 has 15 residues. CDR1 and CDR2 (germline): SGHTA, FQGNSA. J lost 2 bases, V lost 6 bases, and 4 bases had no gene match. The CDR3 is CASSWGQGTYNEQFF. CDR3 DNA sequence: TGTGCCAGCAGTTGGGGACAGGGGACCTACAATGAGCAGTTCTTC.

J is TRBJ1-2 and V is TRBV27, with 8 nucleotides matching TRBD1. The CDR3 has 14 amino acids. Germline assignment: CDR1 MNHEY and CDR2 SMNVEV (reference sequence). V lost 6 bases and J lost 6; bases outside the gene matches: 9. DNA for the CDR3: TGTGCCAGCAGGTCCGCAGGGGGCGAAAATGGCTACACCTTC. Translated, it gives CASRSAGGENGYTF.

A few counts support this clone. At one end the junction does not follow the germline gene, possibly because of a read error. The chain uses TRBV6-6 and TRBJ1-2; 8 nucleotides align to TRBD1. Germline V CDR1 and CDR2: MNHNY, SVGAGI (reference sequence). The CDR3 consists of 16 residues. The CDR3, as DNA: TGTGCCAGCAGTCACTCGACAGGGGTCGTAAGCGATGGCTACACCTTC. Encoded protein: CASSHSTGVVSDGYTF.

The genes are TRBV18 and TRBJ1-6; 8 nucleotides line up with TRBD1. The CDR3 loop spans 17 amino acids. Germline CDR1 reads KGHSH; CDR2 reads LQKENI. Trimming took 0 bases from V and 9 from J; bases not matched to a gene: 10. The CDR3 sequence: CASSPPSGTGWTSPLHF. In DNA form, the CDR3 reads TGTGCCAGCTCACCACCGAGTGGGACAGGATGGACTTCACCCCTCCACTTT.

The chain carries TRBV27 and TRBJ1-6; D gene uncertain. The CDR3 consists of 16 residues. Germline-derived CDR1 and CDR2 are MNHEY and SMNVEV (reference sequence). V was pared by 3 bases and J by 0 bases, with 9 bases between. The CDR3 DNA reads as TGTGCCAGCAGTTTGGCCAGTAACTCCTATAATTCACCCCTCCACTTT. The encoded protein is CASSLASNSYNSPLHF.

This sequence joins TRBV13 and TRBJ1-2, with 7 bases matching TRBD1. With V trimmed by 5 bases and J by 0 bases, 9 bases remained unmatched. The germline gives CDR1 PRHDT, CDR2 FYEKMQ (reference sequence). There are 16 residues in the CDR3. The CDR3 bases are TGTGCCAGCAGCCACGTGACCGGGACAGCTAACTATGGCTACACCTTC. This gives the protein CASSHVTGTANYGYTF.

V is TRBV7-6 and J is TRBJ2-3, with 9 nucleotides matching TRBD1. The CDR3 runs 16 residues. With V trimmed by 2 bases and J by 7 bases, 10 bases remained unmatched. Germline CDR1 SGHVS, CDR2 FNYEAQ. This chain's CDR3 is CASSLSWDRVLYTQYF. The CDR3 coding sequence is TGTGCCAGCAGCTTATCTTGGGACAGGGTTTTGTATACGCAGTATTTT.

CDR3 loop: CSVDAGGGWDTQYF. CDR3 in DNA: TGCAGCGTTGACGCAGGGGGCGGTTGGGATACGCAGTATTTT. V and J are TRBV29-1 and TRBJ2-3, with 8 positions matching TRBD1. In germline, CDR1 is SQVTM, CDR2 ANQGSEA. This CDR3 region has 14 residues. Trimming at V came to 3 bases and at J to 6 bases, leaving 8 bases not matched to a gene.

This clone appeared a single time. The V and J genes are TRBV7-9 and TRBJ1-3; 8 bases line up with TRBD1. This CDR3 is 16 amino acids long. From germline, CDR1 is SEHNR and CDR2 FQNEAQ (reference sequence). V lost 5 bases, J lost 3 bases, and 9 bases stayed unmatched. CDR3 region: CASSDDRGRNGNTIYF. The CDR3 DNA follows: TGTGCCAGCAGCGACGACAGGGGCCGTAATGGAAACACCATATATTTT.

The chain joins TRBV6-5 to TRBJ2-7; the match to TRBD1 covers 7 bases. Germline assignment: CDR1 MNHEY and CDR2 SVGAGI. After removal of 4 bases from V and 0 bases from J, the junction contained 6 bases not matched to a gene. The CDR3 contains 15 residues. The DNA for the CDR3 is TGTGCCAGCAGTTTCCGGGACAGAGACTCCTACGAGCAGTACTTC. Translating it yields CASSFRDRDSYEQYF.

This sequence joins TRBV18 and TRBJ1-2; 8 positions match TRBD1. The V gene end was trimmed by 3 bases and the J gene end by 8 bases; junction bases not matched to a gene: 8. This CDR3 region has 14 residues. The germline gives CDR1 KGHSH, CDR2 LQKENI. Written as DNA, the CDR3 is TGTGCCAGCTCACCGGGGCAGGGGGCCTACGGCTACACCTTC. Its translation: CASSPGQGAYGYTF.

Comment on this clone: At the DNA level, this CDR3 is encoded by other sequences in the same sample as well. The V and J genes are TRBV7-9 and TRBJ2-7, with a weak D call TRBD2 (5 bases). Trimming took off 3 bases at V and 3 bases at J, with 6 bases between the two ends. The CDR3 is 12 amino acids. Germline lookup yields CDR1 SEHNR and CDR2 FQNEAQ (reference sequence). CDR3 region: CASSLGSYEQYF. The CDR3 bases are TGTGCCAGCAGCTTGGGGAGCTACGAGCAGTACTTC.

The chain combines TRBV19 with TRBJ1-2; no clear D gene. This CDR3 is 14 amino acids long. In germline, CDR1 is LNHDA, CDR2 SQIVND (reference sequence). V was shortened by 7 bases and J by 5 bases, with 17 bases between the two germline ends. Here the CDR3 DNA reads TGTGCCAGTAAATCCGGGTCCGGAAGGTATGGCTACACCTTC. It specifies CASKSGSGRYGYTF.

The chain links TRBV9 to TRBJ2-5; 8 positions match TRBD2. This CDR3 is 14 amino acids long. CDR1 and CDR2 from the germline V gene are SGDLS and YYNGEE. The J segment lost 5 bases and the V segment lost 6 bases, leaving 9 bases of the junction unmatched. The CDR3 sequence: CASNPRGAGETQYF. For the CDR3, the DNA is TGTGCCAGCAACCCGCGGGGGGCCGGGGAGACCCAGTACTTC. Full variable domain (rest looked up from reference TRBV9 and TRBJ2-5): DSGVTQTPKHLITATGQRVTLRCSPRSGDLSVYWYQQSLDQGLQFLIQYYNGEERAKGNILERFSAQQFPDLHSELNLSSLELGDSALYFCASNPRGAGETQYFGPGTRLLVL.

V and J are TRBV12-3 or TRBV12-4 and TRBJ1-5; D not certain. This CDR3 comprises 13 residues. Deletions cut 4 bases from V and 9 bases from J, with 13 bases between. The CDR3 reads CASSSGPPSPQHF. Here the CDR3 DNA reads TGTGCCAGCAGTTCTGGCCCCCCGTCGCCCCAGCATTTT.

The rearrangement links TRBV2 to TRBJ2-3; no clear D gene. V lost 7 bases and J 6 bases, leaving 5 bases between the germline ends. This CDR3 spans 10 amino acids. Germline lookup yields CDR1 SNHLY and CDR2 FYNNEI. CDR3 protein: CASNMDTQYF. The CDR3 DNA follows: TGTGCCAGCAACATGGATACGCAGTATTTT.

This clone was recorded many times. The CDR3 DNA reads as TGCGCCAGCAGCAATCCAGCAGGGACCCAGTACTTC. This codes for CASSNPAGTQYF. The J gene is TRBJ2-5, the V gene TRBV4-1, with unresolved D. Germline CDR1 and CDR2: MGHRA and YSYEKL. Trimming left V 5 bases short and J 7 bases short, with 11 bases between. This CDR3 has 12 residues.

This chain uses TRBV24-1 with TRBJ2-3; possibly TRBD1 for D (6 bases). V was clipped by 6 bases and J by 7 bases, with 7 bases between them. Germline values: CDR1 KGHDR, CDR2 SFDVKD. There are 11 residues in the CDR3. CDR3 protein: CATSTGYTQYF. DNA for the CDR3: TGTGCCACCAGTACAGGGTATACGCAGTATTTT.

The chain couples TRBV6-1 to TRBJ2-7, with TRBD1 matching 9 bases. CDR3 size: 16 residues. V shed 2 bases and J 0 bases; nucleotides not matched to a gene: 5. The germline gives CDR1 MNHNS, CDR2 SASEGT. CDR3 nucleotides: TGTGCCAGCAGTGAAACAGGGGGCGAAACCTCCTACGAGCAGTACTTC. This gives the protein CASSETGGETSYEQYF.

The chain links TRBV24-1 to TRBJ2-2; 11 bases fit TRBD2. The CDR3 loop spans 19 amino acids. Germline CDR1 and CDR2: KGHDR and SFDVKD. Unmatched junction bases numbered 11, after V lost 3 bases and J lost 3 bases. This chain's CDR3 is CATSDSGLAGYLYTGELFF. In DNA, the CDR3 is TGTGCCACCAGTGATAGTGGACTAGCGGGTTATCTTTACACCGGGGAGCTGTTTTTT.